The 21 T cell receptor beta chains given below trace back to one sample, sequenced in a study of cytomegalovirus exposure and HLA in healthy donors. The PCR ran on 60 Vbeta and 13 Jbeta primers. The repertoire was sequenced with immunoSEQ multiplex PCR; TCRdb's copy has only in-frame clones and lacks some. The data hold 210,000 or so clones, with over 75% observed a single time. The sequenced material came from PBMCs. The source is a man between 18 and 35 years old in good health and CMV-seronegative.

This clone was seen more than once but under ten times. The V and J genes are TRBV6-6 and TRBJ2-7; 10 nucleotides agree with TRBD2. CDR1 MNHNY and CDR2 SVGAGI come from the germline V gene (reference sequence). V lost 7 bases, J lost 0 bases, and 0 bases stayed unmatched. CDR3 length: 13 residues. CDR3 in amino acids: CASKREGSYEQYF. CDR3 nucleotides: TGTGCCAGCAAGCGGGAGGGCTCCTACGAGCAGTACTTC.

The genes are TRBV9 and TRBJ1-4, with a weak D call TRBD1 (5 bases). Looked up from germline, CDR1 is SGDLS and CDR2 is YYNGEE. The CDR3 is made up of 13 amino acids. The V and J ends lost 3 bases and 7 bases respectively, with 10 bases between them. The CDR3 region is CASSDFRGEKLFF. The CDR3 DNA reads TGTGCCAGCAGCGACTTTAGGGGTGAAAAACTGTTTTTT. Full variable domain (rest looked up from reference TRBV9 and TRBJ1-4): DSGVTQTPKHLITATGQRVTLRCSPRSGDLSVYWYQQSLDQGLQFLIQYYNGEERAKGNILERFSAQQFPDLHSELNLSSLELGDSALYFCASSDFRGEKLFFGSGTQLSVL.

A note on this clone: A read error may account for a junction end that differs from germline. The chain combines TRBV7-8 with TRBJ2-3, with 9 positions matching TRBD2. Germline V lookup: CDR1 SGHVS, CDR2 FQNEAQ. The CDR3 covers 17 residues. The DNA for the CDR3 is TGTGCCAGCAGCTTGCGTCCCCTCGGGACTAGCACCGATACGCAGTATTTT. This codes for CASSLRPLGTSTDTQYF.

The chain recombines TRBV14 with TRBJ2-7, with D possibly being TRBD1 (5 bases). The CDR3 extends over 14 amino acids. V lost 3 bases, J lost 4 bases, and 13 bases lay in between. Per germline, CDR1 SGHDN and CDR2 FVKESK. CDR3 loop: CASSHGAGLYEQYF. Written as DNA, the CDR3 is TGTGCCAGCAGCCATGGGGCAGGTTTATACGAGCAGTACTTC.

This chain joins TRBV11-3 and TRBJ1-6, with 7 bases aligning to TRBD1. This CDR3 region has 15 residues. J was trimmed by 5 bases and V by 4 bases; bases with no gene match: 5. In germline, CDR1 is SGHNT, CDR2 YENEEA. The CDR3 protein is CASSSQGYNNSPLHF. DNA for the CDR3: TGTGCCAGCAGCTCACAGGGGTACAATAATTCACCCCTCCACTTT.

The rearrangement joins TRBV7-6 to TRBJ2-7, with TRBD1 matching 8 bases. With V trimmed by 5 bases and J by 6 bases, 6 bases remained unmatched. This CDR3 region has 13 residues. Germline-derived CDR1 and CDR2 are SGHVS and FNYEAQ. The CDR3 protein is CASSTRTGTEQYF. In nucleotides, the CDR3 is TGTGCCAGCAGCACCCGGACAGGGACCGAGCAGTACTTC. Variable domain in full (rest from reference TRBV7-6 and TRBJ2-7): GAGVSQSPRYKVTKRGQDVALRCDPISGHVSLYWYRQALGQGPEFLTYFNYEAQQDKSGLPNDRFSAERPEGSISTLTIQRTEQRDSAMYRCASSTRTGTEQYFGPGTRLTVT.

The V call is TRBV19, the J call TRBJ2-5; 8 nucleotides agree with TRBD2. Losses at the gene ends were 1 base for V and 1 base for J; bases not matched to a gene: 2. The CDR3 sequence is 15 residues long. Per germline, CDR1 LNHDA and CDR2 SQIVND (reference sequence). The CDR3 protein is CASSIVTSGQETQYF. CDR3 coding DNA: TGTGCCAGTAGTATAGTAACTAGCGGCCAAGAGACCCAGTACTTC.

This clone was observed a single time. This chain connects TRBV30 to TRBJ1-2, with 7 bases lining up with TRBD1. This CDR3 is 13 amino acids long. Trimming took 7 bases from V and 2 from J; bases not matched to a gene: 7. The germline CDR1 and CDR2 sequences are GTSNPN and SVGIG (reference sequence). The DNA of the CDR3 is TGTGCCTCAACCTTACAGGGGAACTATGGCTACACCTTC. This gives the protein CASTLQGNYGYTF. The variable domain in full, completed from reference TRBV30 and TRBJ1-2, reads SQTIHQWPATLVQPVGSPLSLECTVEGTSNPNLYWYRQAAGRGLQLLFYSVGIGQISSEVPQNLSASRPQDRQFILSSKKLLLSDSGFYLCASTLQGNYGYTFGSGTRLTVV.

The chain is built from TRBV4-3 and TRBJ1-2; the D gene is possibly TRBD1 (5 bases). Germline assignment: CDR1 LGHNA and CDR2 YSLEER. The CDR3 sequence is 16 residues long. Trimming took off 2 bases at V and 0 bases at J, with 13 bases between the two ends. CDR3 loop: CASSQWGGDSNYGYTF. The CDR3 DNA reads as TGCGCCAGCAGCCAATGGGGGGGGGATTCTAACTATGGCTACACCTTC.

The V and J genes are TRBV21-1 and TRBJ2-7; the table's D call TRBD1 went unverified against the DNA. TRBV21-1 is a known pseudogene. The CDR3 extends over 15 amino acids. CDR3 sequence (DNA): TGTGCCAGCAGCAAAGTGGGGGACAGCTCCTACGAGCAGTACTTC. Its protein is CASSKVGDSSYEQYF.

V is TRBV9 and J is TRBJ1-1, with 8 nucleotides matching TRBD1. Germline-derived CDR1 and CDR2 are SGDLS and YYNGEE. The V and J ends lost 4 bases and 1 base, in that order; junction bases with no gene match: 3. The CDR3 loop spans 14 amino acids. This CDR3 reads CASSLGQGNTEAFF. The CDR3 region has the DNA TGTGCCAGCAGCCTCGGACAGGGGAACACTGAAGCTTTCTTT.

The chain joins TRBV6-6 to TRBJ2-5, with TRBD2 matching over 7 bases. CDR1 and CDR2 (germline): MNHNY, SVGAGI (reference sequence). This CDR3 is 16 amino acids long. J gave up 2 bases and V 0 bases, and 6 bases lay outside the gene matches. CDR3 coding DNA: TGTGCCAGCAGTTACTCGTGGCGGGGGAGTCAAGAGACCCAGTACTTC. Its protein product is CASSYSWRGSQETQYF.

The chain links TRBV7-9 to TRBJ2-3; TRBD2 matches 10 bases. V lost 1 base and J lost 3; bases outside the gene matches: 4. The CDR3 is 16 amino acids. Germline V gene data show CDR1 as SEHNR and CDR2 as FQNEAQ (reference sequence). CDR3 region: CASSLVSGGATDTQYF. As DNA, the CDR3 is TGTGCCAGCAGCTTAGTGAGCGGGGGGGCAACAGATACGCAGTATTTT.

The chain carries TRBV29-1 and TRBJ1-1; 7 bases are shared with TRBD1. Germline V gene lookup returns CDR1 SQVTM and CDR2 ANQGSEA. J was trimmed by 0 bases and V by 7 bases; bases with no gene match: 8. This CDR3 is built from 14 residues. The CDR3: CSANAGTVNTEAFF. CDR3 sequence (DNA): TGCAGCGCCAACGCCGGGACAGTGAACACTGAAGCTTTCTTT.

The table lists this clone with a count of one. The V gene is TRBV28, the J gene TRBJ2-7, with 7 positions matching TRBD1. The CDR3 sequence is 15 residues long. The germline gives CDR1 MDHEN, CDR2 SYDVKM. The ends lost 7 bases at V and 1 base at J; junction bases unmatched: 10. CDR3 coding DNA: TGTGCCAGCACTCCCGCTGCGGACAGGTCCTACGAGCAGTACTTC. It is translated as CASTPAADRSYEQYF.

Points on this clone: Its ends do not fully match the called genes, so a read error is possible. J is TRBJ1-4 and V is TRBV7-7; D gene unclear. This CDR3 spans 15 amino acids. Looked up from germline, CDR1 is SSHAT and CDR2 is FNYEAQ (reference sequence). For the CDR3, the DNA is TGTGCTAGCAGTCTTTCGCCGGCAACTAATGAAAAACTGTTTTTT. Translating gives CASSLSPATNEKLFF.

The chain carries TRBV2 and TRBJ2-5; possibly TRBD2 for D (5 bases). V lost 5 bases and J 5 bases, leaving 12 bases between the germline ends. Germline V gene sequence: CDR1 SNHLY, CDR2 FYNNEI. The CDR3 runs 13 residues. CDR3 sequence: CASSRWEWETQYF. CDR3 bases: TGTGCCAGCAGTCGCTGGGAGTGGGAGACCCAGTACTTC. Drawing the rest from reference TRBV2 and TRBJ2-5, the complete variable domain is EPEVTQTPSHQVTQMGQEVILRCVPISNHLYFYWYRQILGQKVEFLVSFYNNEISEKSEIFDDQFSVERPDGSNFTLKIRSTKLEDSAMYFCASSRWEWETQYFGPGTRLLVL.

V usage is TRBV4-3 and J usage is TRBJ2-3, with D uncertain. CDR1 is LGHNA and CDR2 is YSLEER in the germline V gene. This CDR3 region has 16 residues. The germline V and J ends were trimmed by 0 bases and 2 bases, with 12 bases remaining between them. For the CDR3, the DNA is TGCGCCAGCAGCCAAGATATTACCGCGAACACAGATACGCAGTATTTT. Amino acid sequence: CASSQDITANTDTQYF.

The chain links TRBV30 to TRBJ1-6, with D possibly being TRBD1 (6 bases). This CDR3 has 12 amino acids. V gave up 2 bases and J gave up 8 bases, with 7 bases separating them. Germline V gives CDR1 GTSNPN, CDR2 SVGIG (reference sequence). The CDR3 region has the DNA TGTGCCTGGAGTTACAGGGATTCACCCCTCCACTTT. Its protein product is CAWSYRDSPLHF.

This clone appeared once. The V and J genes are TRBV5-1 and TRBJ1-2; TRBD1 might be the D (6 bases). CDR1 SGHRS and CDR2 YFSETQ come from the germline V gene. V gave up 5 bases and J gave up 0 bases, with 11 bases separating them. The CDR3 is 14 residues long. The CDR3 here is CASRDRTANYGYTF. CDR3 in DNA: TGCGCCAGCAGGGACCGGACAGCTAACTATGGCTACACCTTC.

The CDR3 reads CASNLDRGPDSGNTIYF. In nucleotides, the CDR3 is TGTGCCAGCAACCTAGACAGGGGCCCTGACTCTGGAAACACCATATATTTT. The chain carries TRBV27 and TRBJ1-3, with 8 nucleotides matching TRBD1. The CDR3 totals 17 residues. Germline trimming cut 7 bases from V and 0 bases from J; bases unmatched to any gene: 11. Per the germline V gene, CDR1 is MNHEY and CDR2 is SMNVEV (reference sequence).